The 8 T cell receptor beta chains below were found in one sample sequenced in a study of prognosis after radiotherapy for stage I lung cancer. Two-round multiplex PCR amplified TCR beta CDR3 from genomic DNA. Primers specific to each TRBV and TRBJ gene drove first-round PCR. TCRdb reanalysed the multiplex PCR reads using MiXCR and keeps one entry per CDR3 protein. Of 31,000 or so distinct CDR3 sequences in the sample, roughly two fifths were seen once. Source: PBMCs, taken before or after stereotactic body radiation therapy (not recorded which). The receptors shown here come from a donor aged 50 or older with non-small cell lung cancer.

The chain couples TRBV12-3 or TRBV12-4 to TRBJ1-2; D may be TRBD1 (5 bases). Trimming pared 3 bases from V and 2 bases from J, leaving 7 bases between. This CDR3 comprises 13 residues. The CDR3 protein is CASSFGQNYGYTF. The CDR3 DNA sequence: TGTGCCAGCAGTTTCGGACAAAACTATGGCTACACCTTC.

This clonotype is categorized as medium-sized. The V and J genes are TRBV6-1 and TRBJ1-2; D remains ambiguous. The CDR3 runs 13 residues. V dropped 3 bases and J dropped 3 bases, with 8 bases sitting between them. Germline CDR1 MNHNS, CDR2 SASEGT. Here the CDR3 reads CASSDYGDYGYTF. CDR3 nucleotides: TGTGCCAGCAGTGACTACGGGGACTATGGCTACACCTTC.

This clonotype showed up many times. CDR3 sequence reads: CASSHMASGINYGYTF. CDR3 nucleotides: TGTGCCAGCAGCCATATGGCGTCTGGGATAAACTATGGCTACACCTTC. The chain uses TRBV7-9 and TRBJ1-2; no firm D call. The germline V and J ends were trimmed by 5 bases and 2 bases, with 18 bases remaining between them. CDR1 is SEHNR and CDR2 is FQNEAQ in the germline V gene (reference sequence). CDR3 length: 16 residues.

Judged by abundance, this clonotype is medium-sized. The rearrangement uses TRBV28 and TRBJ2-7; D is unclear. The germline V gene encodes CDR1 MDHEN and CDR2 SYDVKM. The CDR3 runs 13 residues. V lost 8 bases to trimming and J lost 3 bases, with 14 bases between them. CDR3 residues: CASQSGGDYEQYF. The CDR3 DNA follows: TGTGCCAGCCAGTCTGGCGGAGACTACGAGCAGTACTTC.

To note about this clonotype: This is likely an artifact of a read error, given a far larger clone one base away. This sequence joins TRBV6-2 or TRBV6-3 and TRBJ2-3; D is uncertain. Germline V gene sequence: CDR1 MNHEY, CDR2 SVGEGT. The CDR3 loop spans 14 amino acids. CDR3 sequence: CAISDRLGADTQYF. Here the CDR3 DNA reads TGTGCCATCAGTGACCGACTTGGTGCAGATACGCAGTATTTT.

In its sample, this clonotype was seen many times. This rearrangement joins TRBV25-1 to TRBJ1-2; 9 bases are shared with TRBD1. The germline V gene has CDR1 MGHDK and CDR2 SYGVNS. The ends lost 10 bases at V and 8 bases at J; junction bases unmatched: 8. The length of the CDR3 is 12 residues. The CDR3 DNA sequence: TGTGCCATCCGGACAGGGGATGGGGGCTACACCTTC. As protein: CAIRTGDGGYTF.

This chain connects TRBV6-1 to TRBJ2-7; D may be TRBD2 (6 bases). Between the trimmed V and J ends, which lost 7 bases and 10 bases, there was a span of 29 bases. CDR3 length: 16 residues. The germline gives CDR1 MNHNS, CDR2 SASEGT. The CDR3 coding sequence is TGTGCCAGCATCGAGTCCCATCGACTAGACTTCTACTATCAGTACTTC. It specifies CASIESHRLDFYYQYF.

At least ten counts were recorded for this clonotype. The chain is built from TRBV2 and TRBJ1-4; possible D gene TRBD1, 6 bases. Germline values: CDR1 SNHLY, CDR2 FYNNEI. There are 14 residues in the CDR3. The V and J ends lost 6 bases and 4 bases respectively, with 12 bases between them. In nucleotides, the CDR3 is TGTGCCAGCAGCTTGGACAGAAATAATGAAAAACTGTTTTTT. Translated, it gives CASSLDRNNEKLFF.